The 11 T cell receptor beta chains below come from one sample, sequenced in a study of CD8 T cells in ankylosing spondylitis. General study results and limits: A TCR beta motif made of fewer than 10 highly homologous variants seemed typical of ankylosing spondylitis blood.

Antigens of these TCRs are unknown. TCRdb redid the calling of the 5' RACE reads with MiXCR, one entry per CDR3 protein. The profile shows around 440,000 distinct CDR3 sequences, about 15% of them singletons. The sample consisted of blood, either unsorted or a sorted T cell fraction (not recorded which). The source is a male donor with ankylosing spondylitis.

The rearrangement uses TRBV5-1 and TRBJ1-1, with D unclear. This CDR3 comprises 14 residues. Germline V gene lookup returns CDR1 SGHRS and CDR2 YFSETQ. Trimming took 0 bases from V and 7 from J, leaving 13 bases between them. The CDR3, as DNA: TGCGCCAGCAGCTTGGTTAGTGATTTTGGTGAAGCTTTCTTT. It translates to CASSLVSDFGEAFF.

As concerns this clonotype: An end of the junction does not agree with germline; a read error may underlie this. V gene TRBV14 combines with J gene TRBJ2-3, with D unresolved. The CDR3 sequence is 11 residues long. Per germline, CDR1 SGHDN and CDR2 FVKESK. The CDR3 bases are TGTGCCAGCGGCCAGACAGATACGCAGTATTTT. This codes for CASGQTDTQYF.

V and J are TRBV18 and TRBJ1-1, with 9 bases lining up with TRBD1. Germline values: CDR1 KGHSH, CDR2 LQKENI. V shed 6 bases and J 5 bases; nucleotides not matched to a gene: 10. This CDR3 contains 15 residues. The DNA for the CDR3 is TGTGCCAGCTCGCCCGGAAGGGACAGGGTGACTGAAGCTTTCTTT. The encoded protein is CASSPGRDRVTEAFF.

This clonotype has a count of ten or more. The chain joins TRBV12-3 or TRBV12-4 to TRBJ1-1, with TRBD1 matching over 8 bases. The CDR3 is 14 amino acids. Germline trimming cut 6 bases from V and 1 base from J; bases unmatched to any gene: 4. The CDR3 sequence: CASRNGQGNTEAFF. The DNA for the CDR3 is TGTGCCAGCAGGAACGGACAGGGGAACACTGAAGCTTTCTTT.

This clonotype was detected only a few times. The gene calls are TRBV7-2 and TRBJ1-4; 8 bases line up with TRBD1. Germline V CDR1 and CDR2: SGHTA, FQGNSA. The V segment lost 4 bases and the J segment 4 bases; nucleotides outside the gene matches: 5. This CDR3 region has 15 residues. The CDR3: CASSSRQGNNEKLFF. The CDR3 DNA reads as TGTGCCAGCAGCTCCCGACAGGGGAATAATGAAAAACTGTTTTTT.

This clonotype was seen many times. The chain is built from TRBV28 and TRBJ1-5; maybe TRBD1 (5 bases). Trimming shortened V by 2 bases and J by 8 bases, and 31 bases separated the two germline ends. There are 20 residues in the CDR3. Germline values: CDR1 MDHEN, CDR2 SYDVKM. This CDR3 is CASSLKRPGWLREQLKPQHF. The CDR3 DNA is TGTGCCAGCAGTTTAAAGCGCCCAGGGTGGCTCAGGGAACAACTGAAGCCCCAGCATTTT.

This clonotype was found a few times. The chain uses TRBV3-1 and TRBJ2-1; 9 bases line up with TRBD2. Germline values: CDR1 LGHDT, CDR2 YNNKEL (reference sequence). This CDR3 has 15 amino acids. The V gene end was trimmed by 0 bases and the J gene end by 7 bases; junction bases not matched to a gene: 4. The CDR3 reads CASSQEGTSINEQFF. Written as DNA, the CDR3 is TGTGCCAGCAGCCAAGAGGGGACTAGCATAAATGAGCAGTTCTTC.

This clonotype showed up just once. J is TRBJ2-1 and V is TRBV29-1; 10 bases line up with TRBD2. The CDR3 runs to 22 residues. Germline CDR1 is SQVTM and CDR2 is ANQGSEA. V was pared by 1 base and J by 4 bases, with 25 bases of the junction left unmatched. CDR3: CSVEAGTGKLAGPKQPYNEQFF. CDR3 nucleotide sequence: TGCAGCGTTGAAGCTGGAACAGGGAAACTAGCGGGGCCCAAACAACCTTACAATGAGCAGTTCTTC.

The CDR3 region is CASSQQGQGSGTEAFF. CDR3 DNA: TGTGCCAGCTCCCAACAAGGACAGGGATCAGGCACTGAAGCTTTCTTT. V and J are TRBV18 and TRBJ1-1; 8 bases fit TRBD1. Trimming took 6 bases from V and 4 from J; bases not matched to a gene: 13. The germline V gene has CDR1 KGHSH and CDR2 LQKENI. CDR3 length: 16 amino acids.

This clonotype came up many times. The chain uses TRBV6-1 and TRBJ2-1; D might be TRBD2 (5 bases). The CDR3 covers 16 residues. The germline gives CDR1 MNHNS, CDR2 SASEGT. Between the trimmed V and J ends, which lost 5 bases and 13 bases, there was a span of 27 bases. In DNA, the CDR3 is TGTGCCAGCAGTCCCGCCACGGGTTATAAAGCGGCTCCTCAGTTCTTC. Encoded protein: CASSPATGYKAAPQFF.

The chain recombines TRBV12-3 or TRBV12-4 with TRBJ1-1; no clear D gene. The CDR3 has 14 amino acids. V lost 2 bases, J lost 1 base, and 8 bases lay in between. In DNA, the CDR3 is TGTGCCAGCAGTTTAAAGAGGAAGAACACTGAAGCTTTCTTT. Translating gives CASSLKRKNTEAFF.